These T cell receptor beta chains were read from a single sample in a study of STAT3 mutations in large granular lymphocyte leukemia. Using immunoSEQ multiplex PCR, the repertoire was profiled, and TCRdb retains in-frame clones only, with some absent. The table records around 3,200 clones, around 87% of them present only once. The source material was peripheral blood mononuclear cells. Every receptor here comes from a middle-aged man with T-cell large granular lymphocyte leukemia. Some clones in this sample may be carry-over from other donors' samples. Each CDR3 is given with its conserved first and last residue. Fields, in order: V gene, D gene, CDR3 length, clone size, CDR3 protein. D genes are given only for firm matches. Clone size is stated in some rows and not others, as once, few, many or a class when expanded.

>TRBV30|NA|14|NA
CAWSVAGLRNTIYF
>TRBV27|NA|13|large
CASSPQSGQPQHF
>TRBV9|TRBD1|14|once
CASSVATGAYEQYF
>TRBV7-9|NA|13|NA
CASEGSGRTEAFF
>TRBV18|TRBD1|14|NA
CASSVGQGFYGYTF
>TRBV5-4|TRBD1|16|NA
CASSRPGTGGNYGYTF
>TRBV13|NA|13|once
CASSKQHNEKLFF
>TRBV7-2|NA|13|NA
CASSLVRRDEQFF
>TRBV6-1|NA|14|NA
CASSDKKTGNTIYF
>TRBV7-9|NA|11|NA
CASSLDHGYTF
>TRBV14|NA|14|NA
CASSPLQVGYGYTF
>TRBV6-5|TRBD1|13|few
CASSWDRTQPQHF
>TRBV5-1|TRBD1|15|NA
CASSFLETGKAEAFF
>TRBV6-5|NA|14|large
CAPRGGIGYTEAFF
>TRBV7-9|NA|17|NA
CASSLGLGGRPTEKLFF
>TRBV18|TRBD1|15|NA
CASSTGTDSNQPQHF
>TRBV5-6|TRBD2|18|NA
CASSLPWGRTSWEETQYF
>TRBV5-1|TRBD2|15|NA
CASSLSTSGVNEQFF
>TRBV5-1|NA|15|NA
CASSLDTGSNSPLHF
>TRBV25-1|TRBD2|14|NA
CASSELGGQETQYF
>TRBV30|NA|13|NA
CAWSLGGYYGYTF
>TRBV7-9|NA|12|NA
CASRPRVIKQFF
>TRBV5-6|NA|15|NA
CASSWTGTVDYEQYF
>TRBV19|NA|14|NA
CASSKATANSPLHF
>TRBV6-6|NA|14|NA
CASTFAGPNSPLHF
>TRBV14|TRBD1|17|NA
CASSQDSGLGTAYEQYF
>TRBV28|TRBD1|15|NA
CASSLFWTGVHEQYF
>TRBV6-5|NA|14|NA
CASSDQRNTGELFF
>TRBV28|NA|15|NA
CASSGTDYSNQPQHF
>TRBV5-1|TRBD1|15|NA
CASSSGRTGQETQYF
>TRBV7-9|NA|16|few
CASSLGGAFENEKLFF
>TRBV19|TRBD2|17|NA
CASSMETSGGANNEQFF
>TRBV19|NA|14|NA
CASSIPANKAEAFF
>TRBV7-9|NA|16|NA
CASSLGLGASTDTQYF
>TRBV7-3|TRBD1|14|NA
CASSLQGMNTEAFF
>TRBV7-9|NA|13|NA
CASAGTSTYEQYF
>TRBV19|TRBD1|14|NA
CASSRQGAVYEQYF
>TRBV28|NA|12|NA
CASRGLSYEQYF
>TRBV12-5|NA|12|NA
CASGSPQGTQYF
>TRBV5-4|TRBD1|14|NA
CASSGLQGGTEAFF
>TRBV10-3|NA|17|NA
CAISEKGGSGLISPLHF
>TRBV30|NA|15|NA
CAWSPSSSYNSPLHF
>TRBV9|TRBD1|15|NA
CASTPEGQGASGYTF
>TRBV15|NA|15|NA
CATSPPGRLNTEAFF
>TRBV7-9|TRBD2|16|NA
CASSLLRGVSYNEQFF
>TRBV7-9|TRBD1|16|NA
CASSPREGQGSYEQYF
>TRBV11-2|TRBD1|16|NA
CASSLRSPGQGVEAFF